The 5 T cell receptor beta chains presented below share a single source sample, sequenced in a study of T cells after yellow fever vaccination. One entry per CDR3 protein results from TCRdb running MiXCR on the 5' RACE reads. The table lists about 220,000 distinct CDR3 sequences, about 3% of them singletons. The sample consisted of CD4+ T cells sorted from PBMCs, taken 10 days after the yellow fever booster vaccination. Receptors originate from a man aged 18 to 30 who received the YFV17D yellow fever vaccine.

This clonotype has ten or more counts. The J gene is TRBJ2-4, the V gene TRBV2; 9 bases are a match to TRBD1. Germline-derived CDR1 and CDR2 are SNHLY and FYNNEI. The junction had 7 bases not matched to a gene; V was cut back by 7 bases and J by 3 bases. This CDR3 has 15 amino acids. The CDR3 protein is CASKIDRGDKNIQYF. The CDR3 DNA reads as TGTGCCAGCAAAATCGACAGGGGGGACAAAAACATTCAGTACTTC.

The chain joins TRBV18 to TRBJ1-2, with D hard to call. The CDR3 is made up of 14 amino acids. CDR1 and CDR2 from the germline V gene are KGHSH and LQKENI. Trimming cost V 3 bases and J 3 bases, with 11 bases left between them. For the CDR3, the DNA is TGTGCCAGCTCACCTGAGGACGGGCACTATGGCTACACCTTC. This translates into CASSPEDGHYGYTF.

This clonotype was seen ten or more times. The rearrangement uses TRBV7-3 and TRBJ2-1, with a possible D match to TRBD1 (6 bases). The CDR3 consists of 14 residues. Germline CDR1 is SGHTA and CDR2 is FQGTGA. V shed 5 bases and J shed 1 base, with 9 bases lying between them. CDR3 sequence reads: CASSPGVSYNEQFF. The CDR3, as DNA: TGTGCCAGCAGCCCAGGGGTATCCTACAATGAGCAGTTCTTC.

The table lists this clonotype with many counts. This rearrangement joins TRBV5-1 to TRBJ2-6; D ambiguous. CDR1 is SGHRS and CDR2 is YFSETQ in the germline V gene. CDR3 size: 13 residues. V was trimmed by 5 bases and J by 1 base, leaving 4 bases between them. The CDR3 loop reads CASRASGANVLTF. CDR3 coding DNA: TGCGCCAGCAGGGCTTCTGGGGCCAACGTCCTGACTTTC.

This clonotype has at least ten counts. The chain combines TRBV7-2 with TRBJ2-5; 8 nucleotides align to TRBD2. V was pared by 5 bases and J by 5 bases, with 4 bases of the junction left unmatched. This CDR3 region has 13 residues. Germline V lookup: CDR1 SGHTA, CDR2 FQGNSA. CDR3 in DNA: TGTGCCAGCAGCCGGGGGGGCCGGGAGACCCAGTACTTC. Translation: CASSRGGRETQYF.